These T cell receptor beta chains were read from a single sample in a study of T cell repertoires in cytomegalovirus infection. Via MiXCR, TCRdb re-called the reads, giving one row per CDR3 protein. Counted here are some 400,000 distinct CDR3 sequences, about a sixth occurring once; the ten biggest clones make up under 9%. The source material was PBMCs. The source of these receptors is a human donor in good health (CMV status not recorded). Some clones in this sample may be carry-over from other donors' samples. The CDR3 runs from the conserved cysteine through the conserved F or W. A D gene is named only where the DNA matches it firmly. Rows may omit the clone size; those that give it use once, few, many or a size class.

D gene	J gene	V gene	clone size	CDR3 DNA	CDR3 protein
.	TRBJ1-1	TRBV7-6	many	TGTGCCAGCAGCCGATCACTGGGGGGCACTGAAGCTTTCTTT	CASSRSLGGTEAFF
.	TRBJ2-7	TRBV20-1	.	TGCAGTGATGATTACGAGCAGTACTTC	CSDDYEQYF
.	TRBJ2-3	TRBV10-3	many	TGTGCCATCAGTGACACGAATACGCAGTATTTT	CAISDTNTQYF
.	TRBJ1-5	TRBV7-6	many	TGTGCCAGCAGCTTGGGGGCCAATCAGCCCCAGCATTTT	CASSLGANQPQHF
.	TRBJ2-3	TRBV19	few	TGTGCCAGTAGTATATGGGATCGGGATACGCAGTATTTT	CASSIWDRDTQYF
.	TRBJ1-3	TRBV5-6	.	TGTGCCAGCAGCTTGAGCCTAAATACCGGAAACACCATATATTTT	CASSLSLNTGNTIYF
.	TRBJ1-4	TRBV6-1	many	TGTGCCAGCAGTGAAGCGCAGGAAAAACTGTTTTTT	CASSEAQEKLFF
.	TRBJ2-5	TRBV12-3/TRBV12-4	many	TGTGCCAGCAGTTGGACCCCGCGGGAGACCCAGTACTTC	CASSWTPRETQYF
.	TRBJ2-7	TRBV2	.	TGTGCCAGCAGCCTTCAAAGAGGCGAGCAGTACTTC	CASSLQRGEQYF
TRBD2	TRBJ2-5	TRBV5-1	.	TGCGCCAGCATTGATGGACTAGCGGGACCGGGAGAGACCCAGTACTTC	CASIDGLAGPGETQYF
.	TRBJ2-2	TRBV6-1	few	TGTGCCAGCAGCAGGGACGTCGACACCGGGGAGCTGTTTTTT	CASSRDVDTGELFF
.	TRBJ2-1	TRBV10-3	few	TGTGCCATCAGGGAAGGATTCACAGGGAGGCTTTACAATGAGCAGTTCTTC	CAIREGFTGRLYNEQFF
.	TRBJ1-4	TRBV20-1	few	TGCAGTGCTAGAGACCCCATGTGGCGCACTAATGAAAAACTGTTTTTT	CSARDPMWRTNEKLFF
.	TRBJ2-7	TRBV7-9	many	TGTGCCAGCAGCCCGTGGGACCTCTACGAGCAGTACTTC	CASSPWDLYEQYF
TRBD2	TRBJ2-1	TRBV7-8	many	TGTGCCAGCAGCTCTCCGGAGGGACTAGCGGTTTACAATGAGCAGTTCTTC	CASSSPEGLAVYNEQFF
.	TRBJ1-5	TRBV2	.	TGTGCCAGCAGTGAGTCGCCGGGGAAGCGTAATCAGCCCCAGCATTTT	CASSESPGKRNQPQHF
.	TRBJ2-3	TRBV7-6	many	TGTGCCAGCAGCTTTTTAGGGGGTCGCACAGATACGCAGTATTTT	CASSFLGGRTDTQYF
.	TRBJ2-2	TRBV7-8	many	TGTGCCAGCAGCTTACCGAACACCGGGGAGCTGTTTTTT	CASSLPNTGELFF
TRBD1	TRBJ1-2	TRBV19	.	TGTGCCAGTAGTATCCGGGCCCAGGGGGACTATGGCTACACCTTC	CASSIRAQGDYGYTF
.	TRBJ2-7	TRBV5-6	few	TGTGCCAGCAGCTTACAGACACCGACCTACGAGCAGTACTTC	CASSLQTPTYEQYF
.	TRBJ1-2	TRBV7-8	.	TGTGCCAGCAGCTTAGCGCTTGATGGCTACACCTTC	CASSLALDGYTF
TRBD2	TRBJ2-1	TRBV7-2	many	TGTGCCAGCAGCTTAACTAGCGGGATCTACAATGAGCAGTTCTTC	CASSLTSGIYNEQFF
.	TRBJ2-7	TRBV7-2	many	TGTGCCAGCAGCTCGACAGTCGCCTACGAGCAGTACTTC	CASSSTVAYEQYF
.	TRBJ2-1	TRBV27	many	TGTGCCAGCAGTTTAACCCCCACGTCGAGGGGGCAGTTCTTC	CASSLTPTSRGQFF
TRBD2	TRBJ2-2	TRBV7-2	few	TGTGCCAGCAGCCCAGGGGGGCTAGCGGGATCAATGAATACCGGGGAGCTGTTTTTT	CASSPGGLAGSMNTGELFF
.	TRBJ2-5	TRBV27	.	TGTGCCAGCAGTCCCATTAGCGTGGAGACCCAGTACTTC	CASSPISVETQYF
TRBD2	TRBJ2-1	TRBV20-1	.	TGCAGCCCGGGGGGGGGGTTCTCCTACAATGAGCAGTTCTTC	CSPGGGFSYNEQFF
.	TRBJ2-3	TRBV28	.	TGTGCCAGCAGTGCCGGGACTTACACAGATACGCAGTATTTT	CASSAGTYTDTQYF
.	TRBJ2-1	TRBV7-9	few	TGTGCCAGCAGCTCTTTGAGGGGACGGTCATACAATGAGCAGTTCTTC	CASSSLRGRSYNEQFF
.	TRBJ2-3	TRBV6-2/TRBV6-3	few	TGTGCCGGTCGGGGCGGGGTCTCCACAGATACGCAGTATTTT	CAGRGGVSTDTQYF
TRBD2	TRBJ2-5	TRBV7-9	few	TGTGCCAGCAGCCCAGGACTAGCGGGCTTACAAGAGACCCAGTACTTC	CASSPGLAGLQETQYF
TRBD2	TRBJ2-5	TRBV24-1	.	TGTGCCACCAGTGACTGGGCCCAGGGAGGGTGCCTGTACCAAGAGACCCAGTACTTC	CATSDWAQGGCLYQETQYF
.	TRBJ2-2	TRBV28	many	TGTGCCAGCGTCAGGGGGGACACCGGGGAGCTGTTTTTT	CASVRGDTGELFF
.	TRBJ2-7	TRBV7-2	many	TGTGCCAGCAGCTTACTGGGAGCAGGAGCCTACGAGCAGTACTTC	CASSLLGAGAYEQYF
TRBD2	TRBJ2-3	TRBV7-2	many	TGTGCCAGCAGCCCCGGACTAGCGATCACAGATACGCAGTATTTT	CASSPGLAITDTQYF
.	TRBJ1-3	TRBV20-1	.	TGCAGTGCTAGGCCCTGGGGGGGAAACACCATATATTTT	CSARPWGGNTIYF
TRBD1	TRBJ1-2	TRBV20-1	.	TGCAGTGCTCACCAGCCGATTACCGGGACAGGGGATCCTGGCTACACCTTC	CSAHQPITGTGDPGYTF
.	TRBJ1-2	TRBV18	.	TGTGCCAGCTCACCACCGGTGTTTGCCAGGAGTCGATATGGCTACACCTTC	CASSPPVFARSRYGYTF
TRBD1	TRBJ2-1	TRBV11-2	.	TGTGCCAGCAGCTCTTCGGGACAGGTGAAGGGTGAGCAGTTCTTC	CASSSSGQVKGEQFF
.	TRBJ2-5	TRBV7-6	.	TGTGCCAGCAGCTTAGTACCTGGGGAAGAGACCCAGTACTTC	CASSLVPGEETQYF
.	TRBJ2-5	TRBV11-2	many	TGTGCCAGCAGCAAGACTATGTTATGGGAGACCCAGTACTTC	CASSKTMLWETQYF
TRBD2	TRBJ2-5	TRBV7-9	few	TGTGCCAGCAGCCCCGGACTAGTAGGGACCCAGTACTTC	CASSPGLVGTQYF
.	TRBJ2-4	TRBV2	.	TGTGCCAGCAGTCAGGGAGTTTATGACATTCAGTACTTC	CASSQGVYDIQYF